The next 14 T cell receptor beta chains were all read from a single sample in a study of blood T cell repertoires in COVID-19. Here immunoSEQ multiplex PCR was the method, and the copy in TCRdb shows in-frame clones only, minus some. The sample lists roughly 150,000 clones, about four fifths occurring once. The specimen was peripheral blood. The receptors shown here come from a woman at least 80 years old with COVID-19, enrolled during active disease.

This clone was seen just once. This CDR3 reads CAWSRGQGGYEQYF. The CDR3 DNA sequence: TGTGCCTGGAGTAGAGGACAGGGAGGGTACGAGCAGTACTTC. This chain uses TRBV30 with TRBJ2-7, with D possibly being TRBD1 (8 bases). V lost 2 bases and J 4 bases, leaving 15 bases between the germline ends. Looked up from germline, CDR1 is GTSNPN and CDR2 is SVGIG (reference sequence). CDR3 size: 14 residues.

CDR3 nucleotide sequence: TGCGCCAGCAGCTTGCCCGGACAGAGATACTACGAGCAGTACTTC. It codes for CASSLPGQRYYEQYF. This chain connects TRBV5-1 to TRBJ2-7, with D possibly TRBD1 on 6 matching bases. The CDR3 is 15 amino acids. The germline CDR1 and CDR2 sequences are SGHRS and YFSETQ. V lost 1 base, J lost 3 bases, and 14 bases lay in between. The full variable domain, in which reference TRBV5-1 and TRBJ2-7 provide the parts outside the CDR3, is KAGVTQTPRYLIKTRGQQVTLSCSPISGHRSVSWYQQTPGQGLQFLFEYFSETQRNKGNFPGRFSGRQFSNSRSEMNVSTLELGDSALYLCASSLPGQRYYEQYFGPGTRLTVT.

This chain links TRBV7-2 with TRBJ1-2; D is unresolved. This CDR3 region has 14 residues. Germline V gives CDR1 SGHTA, CDR2 FQGNSA. Trimming shortened V by 6 bases and J by 4 bases, and 15 bases separated the two germline ends. CDR3 in amino acids: CASSSKTRGYGYTF. DNA of the CDR3: TGTGCCAGCAGTTCAAAGACGAGAGGCTATGGCTACACCTTC. The variable domain in full, with the rest retrieved from reference TRBV7-2 and TRBJ1-2, is GAGVSQSPSNKVTEKGKDVELRCDPISGHTALYWYRQSLGQGLEFLIYFQGNSAPDKSGLPSDRFSAERTGGSVSTLTIQRTQQEDSAVYLCASSSKTRGYGYTFGSGTRLTVV.

The chain's CDR3 is CASSRGQGTGELFF. DNA for the CDR3: TGTGCCAGTAGTAGGGGACAGGGCACCGGGGAGCTGTTTTTT. The chain carries TRBV19 and TRBJ2-2, with 9 bases that match TRBD1. V lost 4 bases and J lost 4; bases outside the gene matches: 1. The CDR3 length is 14 residues. The germline CDR1 and CDR2 sequences are LNHDA and SQIVND (reference sequence). The variable domain in full, completed from reference TRBV19 and TRBJ2-2, reads DGGITQSPKYLFRKEGQNVTLSCEQNLNHDAMYWYRQDPGQGLRLIYYSQIVNDFQKGDIAEGYSVSREKKESFPLTVTSAQKNPTAFYLCASSRGQGTGELFFGEGSRLTVL.

This clone was observed a handful of times. The V call is TRBV24-1, the J call TRBJ2-1; D is possibly TRBD2 (7 bases). This CDR3 contains 14 residues. Per germline, CDR1 KGHDR and CDR2 SFDVKD. V was shortened by 7 bases and J by 5 bases, with 14 bases between the two germline ends. CDR3 sequence reads: CATSSGGLHNEQFF. The DNA for the CDR3 is TGTGCCACCAGCTCGGGGGGCCTCCACAATGAGCAGTTCTTC.

This clone turned up a few times. The chain uses TRBV11-2 and TRBJ1-1; 9 bases match TRBD1. This CDR3 contains 14 residues. The V segment lost 3 bases and the J segment 8 bases; nucleotides outside the gene matches: 7. Per germline, CDR1 SGHAT and CDR2 FQNNGV. CDR3 DNA sequence: TGTGCCAGCAGCTTTCTTACAGGGGGCGGCGAAGCTTTCTTT. Translating it yields CASSFLTGGGEAFF.

In its sample, this clone was seen once. The genes are TRBV6-6 and TRBJ1-5; 12 bases are shared with TRBD1. The CDR3 covers 15 residues. J lost 6 bases, V lost 6 bases, and 6 bases had no gene match. Germline V gives CDR1 MNHNY, CDR2 SVGAGI (reference sequence). CDR3 sequence reads: CASRTGTGGFQPQHF. In nucleotides, the CDR3 is TGTGCCAGCAGAACCGGGACAGGGGGCTTTCAGCCCCAGCATTTT.

The chain uses TRBV7-2 and TRBJ2-7; 12 bases agree with TRBD2. J lost 0 bases, V lost 5 bases, and 8 bases had no gene match. This CDR3 spans 17 amino acids. Germline assignment: CDR1 SGHTA and CDR2 FQGNSA. CDR3 region: CASSPRTSGASSYEQYF. Here the CDR3 DNA reads TGTGCCAGCAGCCCCAGGACTAGCGGGGCTAGCTCCTACGAGCAGTACTTC.

V gene TRBV18 combines with J gene TRBJ2-5, with 8 bases lining up with TRBD1. CDR3 length equals 14 residues. The germline CDR1 and CDR2 sequences are KGHSH and LQKENI. V lost 6 bases and J lost 4; bases outside the gene matches: 7. For the CDR3, the DNA is TGTGCCAGCTCTCCATTGGACAGGGCAGAGACCCAGTACTTC. Translation gives CASSPLDRAETQYF.

The chain uses TRBV6-4 and TRBJ2-1, with 12 bases fitting TRBD2. Unmatched junction bases numbered 1, after V lost 4 bases and J lost 3 bases. The CDR3 totals 15 residues. The germline gives CDR1 MRHNA, CDR2 SNTAGT. Here the CDR3 DNA reads TGTGCCAGCAGTGCACTAGCGGGAGGCTACAATGAGCAGTTCTTC. Amino acid sequence: CASSALAGGYNEQFF.

This clone was counted a few times. DNA of the CDR3: TGTGCCAGCTCACCGCTGCAGGAGGCGCCCCAGCATTTT. Protein: CASSPLQEAPQHF. The V and J genes are TRBV18 and TRBJ1-5, with D uncertain. Trimming left V 3 bases short and J 9 bases short, with 12 bases between. The CDR3 totals 13 residues. CDR1 is KGHSH, CDR2 LQKENI, per germline.

This clone was detected only a few times. The chain combines TRBV7-6 with TRBJ2-7, with D unresolved. V was cut by 1 base and J by 2 bases, with 12 bases left in between. This CDR3 has 15 amino acids. Germline CDR1 is SGHVS and CDR2 is FNYEAQ. The CDR3 DNA sequence: TGTGCCAGCAGCTTAGGTCCGACAAAAGCCTACGAGCAGTACTTC. This encodes CASSLGPTKAYEQYF.

The V call is TRBV28, the J call TRBJ2-7; unclear D gene. The length of the CDR3 is 11 residues. Germline V gene data show CDR1 as MDHEN and CDR2 as SYDVKM. Trimming took off 6 bases at V and 2 bases at J, with 5 bases between the two ends. The CDR3 sequence: CASRAPYEQYF. CDR3 in DNA: TGTGCCAGCAGAGCCCCCTACGAGCAGTACTTC.

V gene TRBV30 combines with J gene TRBJ1-5; tentative D call: TRBD1 (5 bases). The CDR3 length is 14 residues. The germline CDR1 and CDR2 sequences are GTSNPN and SVGIG (reference sequence). Trimming cost V 0 bases and J 5 bases, with 11 bases left between them. The DNA for the CDR3 is TGTGCCTGGAGTGTTAGCAGGGTCCATCAGCCCCAGCATTTT. This translates into CAWSVSRVHQPQHF. Drawing the rest from reference TRBV30 and TRBJ1-5, the complete variable domain is SQTIHQWPATLVQPVGSPLSLECTVEGTSNPNLYWYRQAAGRGLQLLFYSVGIGQISSEVPQNLSASRPQDRQFILSSKKLLLSDSGFYLCAWSVSRVHQPQHFGDGTRLSIL.